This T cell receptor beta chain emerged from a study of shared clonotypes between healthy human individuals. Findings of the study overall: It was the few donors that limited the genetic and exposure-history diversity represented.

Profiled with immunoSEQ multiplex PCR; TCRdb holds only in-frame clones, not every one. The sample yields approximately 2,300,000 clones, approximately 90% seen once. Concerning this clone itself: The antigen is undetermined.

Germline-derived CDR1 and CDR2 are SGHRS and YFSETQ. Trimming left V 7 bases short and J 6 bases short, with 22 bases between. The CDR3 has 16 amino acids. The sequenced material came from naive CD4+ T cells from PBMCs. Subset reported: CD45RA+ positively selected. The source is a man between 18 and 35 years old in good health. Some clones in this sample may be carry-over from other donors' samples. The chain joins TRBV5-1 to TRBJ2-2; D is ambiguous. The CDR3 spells CASGYSSGSLAGELFF. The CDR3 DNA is TGCGCCAGCGGCTACAGTTCCGGGTCTTTGGCCGGGGAGCTGTTTTTT.